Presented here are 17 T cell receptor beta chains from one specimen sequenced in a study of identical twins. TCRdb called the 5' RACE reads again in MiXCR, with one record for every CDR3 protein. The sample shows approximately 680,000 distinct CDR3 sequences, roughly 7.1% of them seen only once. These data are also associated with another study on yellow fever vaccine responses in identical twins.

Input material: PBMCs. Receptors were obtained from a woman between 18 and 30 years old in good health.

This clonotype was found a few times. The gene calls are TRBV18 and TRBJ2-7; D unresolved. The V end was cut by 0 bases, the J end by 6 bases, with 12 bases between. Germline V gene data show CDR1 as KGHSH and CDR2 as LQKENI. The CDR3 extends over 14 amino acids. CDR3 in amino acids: CASSPPTRLGEQYV. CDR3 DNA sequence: TGTGCCAGCTCACCACCGACACGGCTCGGCGAGCAGTACGTC.

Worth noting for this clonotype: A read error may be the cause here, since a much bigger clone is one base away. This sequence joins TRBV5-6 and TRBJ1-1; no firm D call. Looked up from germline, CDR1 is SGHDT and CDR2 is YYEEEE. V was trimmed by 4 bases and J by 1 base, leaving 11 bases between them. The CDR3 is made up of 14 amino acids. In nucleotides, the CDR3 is TGTGCCAGCAGCCCCTTCGAACAGAACACTGAAGCTTTCTTT. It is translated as CASSPFEQNTEAFF.

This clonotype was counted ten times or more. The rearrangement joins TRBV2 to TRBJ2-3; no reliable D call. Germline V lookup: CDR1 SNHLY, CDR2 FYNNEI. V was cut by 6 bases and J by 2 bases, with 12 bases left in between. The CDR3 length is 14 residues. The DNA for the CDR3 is TGTGCCAGCAGGGTGGTGCAGGTCACAGATACGCAGTATTTT. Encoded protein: CASRVVQVTDTQYF.

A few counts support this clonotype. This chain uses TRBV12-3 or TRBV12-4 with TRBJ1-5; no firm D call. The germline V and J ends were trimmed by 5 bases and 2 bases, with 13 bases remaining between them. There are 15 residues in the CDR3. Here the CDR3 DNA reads TGTGCCAGCAGTCCCCGGGAGTTTGGCAATCAGCCCCAGCATTTT. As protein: CASSPREFGNQPQHF.

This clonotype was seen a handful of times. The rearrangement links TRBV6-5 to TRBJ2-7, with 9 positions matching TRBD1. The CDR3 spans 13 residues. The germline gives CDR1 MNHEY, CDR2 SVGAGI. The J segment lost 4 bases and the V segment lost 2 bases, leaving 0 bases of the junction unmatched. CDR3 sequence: CASSYGTGYEQYV. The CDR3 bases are TGTGCCAGCAGTTACGGGACAGGGTACGAGCAGTACGTC.

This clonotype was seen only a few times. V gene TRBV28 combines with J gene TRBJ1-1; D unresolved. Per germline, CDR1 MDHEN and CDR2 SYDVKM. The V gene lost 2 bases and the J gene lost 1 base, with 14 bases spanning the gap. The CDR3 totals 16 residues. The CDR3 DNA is TGTGCCAGCAGTTTAAATGAGTTTGGTGGGAACACTGAAGCTTTCTTT. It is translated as CASSLNEFGGNTEAFF.

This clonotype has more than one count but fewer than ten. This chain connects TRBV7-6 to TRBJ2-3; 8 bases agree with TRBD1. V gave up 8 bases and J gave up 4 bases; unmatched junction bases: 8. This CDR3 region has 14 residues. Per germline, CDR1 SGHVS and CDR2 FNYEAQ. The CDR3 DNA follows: TGTGCCAGCGGAGGCAGGGGGCTCCCAGATACGCAGTATTTT. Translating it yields CASGGRGLPDTQYF.

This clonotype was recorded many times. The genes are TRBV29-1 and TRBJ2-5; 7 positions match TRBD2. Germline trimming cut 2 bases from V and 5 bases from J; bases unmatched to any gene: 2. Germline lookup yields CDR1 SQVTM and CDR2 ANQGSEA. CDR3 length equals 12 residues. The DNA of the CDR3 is TGCAGCGTTGAAAATAGCGGGGAGACCCAGTACTTC. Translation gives CSVENSGETQYF.

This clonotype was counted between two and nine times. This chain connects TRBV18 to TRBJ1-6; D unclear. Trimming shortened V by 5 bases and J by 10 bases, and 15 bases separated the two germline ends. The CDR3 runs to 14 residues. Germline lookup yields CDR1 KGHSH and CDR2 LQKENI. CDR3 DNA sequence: TGTGCCAGCTCAGAGGGAGTAGAAATGTCACCCCTCCACTTT. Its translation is CASSEGVEMSPLHF.

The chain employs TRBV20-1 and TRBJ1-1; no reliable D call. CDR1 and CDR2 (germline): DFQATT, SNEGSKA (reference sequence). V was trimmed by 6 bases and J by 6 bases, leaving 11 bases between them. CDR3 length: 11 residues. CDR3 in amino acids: CSAPFGPEAFF. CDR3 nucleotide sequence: TGCAGTGCCCCGTTTGGCCCTGAAGCTTTCTTT.

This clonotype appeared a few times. The CDR3 region is CASERQGAAQPQHF. The CDR3 coding sequence is TGTGCCAGTGAGAGACAGGGGGCGGCTCAGCCCCAGCATTTT. This rearrangement joins TRBV19 to TRBJ1-5, with 10 bases fitting TRBD1. Trimming at V came to 8 bases and at J to 6 bases, leaving 7 bases not matched to a gene. This CDR3 is built from 14 residues. CDR1 is LNHDA and CDR2 is SQIVND in the germline V gene (reference sequence).

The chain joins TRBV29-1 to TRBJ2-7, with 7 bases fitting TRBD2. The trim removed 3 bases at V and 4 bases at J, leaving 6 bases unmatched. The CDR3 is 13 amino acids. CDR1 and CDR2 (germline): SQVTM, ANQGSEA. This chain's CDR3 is CSVEAQGGYEQYF. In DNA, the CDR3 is TGCAGCGTTGAGGCCCAGGGAGGGTACGAGCAGTACTTC.

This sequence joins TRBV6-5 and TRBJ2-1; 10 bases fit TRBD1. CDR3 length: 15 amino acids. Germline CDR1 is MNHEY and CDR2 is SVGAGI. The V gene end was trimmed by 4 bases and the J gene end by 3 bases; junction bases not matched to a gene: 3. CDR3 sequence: CASSSDRGYYNEQFF. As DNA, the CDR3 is TGTGCCAGCAGTTCGGACAGGGGGTACTACAATGAGCAGTTCTTC.

The CDR3 coding sequence is TGTGCCATCAGTGACCCTAGTCGGGGGGTCGTCTACAATGAGCAGTTCTTC. Protein: CAISDPSRGVVYNEQFF. The chain has TRBV10-3 and TRBJ2-1, with 7 bases matching TRBD2. The junction had 11 bases not matched to a gene; V was cut back by 3 bases and J by 3 bases. This CDR3 has 17 residues. Germline CDR1 ENHRY, CDR2 SYGVKD.

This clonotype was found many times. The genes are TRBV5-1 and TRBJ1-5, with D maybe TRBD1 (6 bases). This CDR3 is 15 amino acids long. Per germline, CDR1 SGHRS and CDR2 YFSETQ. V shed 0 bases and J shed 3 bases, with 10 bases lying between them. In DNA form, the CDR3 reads TGCGCCAGCAGCTTGGACGGGGGCCTCAATCAGCCCCAGCATTTT. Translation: CASSLDGGLNQPQHF. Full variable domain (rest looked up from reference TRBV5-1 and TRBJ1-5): KAGVTQTPRYLIKTRGQQVTLSCSPISGHRSVSWYQQTPGQGLQFLFEYFSETQRNKGNFPGRFSGRQFSNSRSEMNVSTLELGDSALYLCASSLDGGLNQPQHFGDGTRLSIL.

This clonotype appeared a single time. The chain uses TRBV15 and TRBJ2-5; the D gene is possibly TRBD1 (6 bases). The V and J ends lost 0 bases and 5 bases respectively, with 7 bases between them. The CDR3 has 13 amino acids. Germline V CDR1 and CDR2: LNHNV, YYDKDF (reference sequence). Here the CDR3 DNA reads TGTGCCACCAGCAGAGACAGGGGCGAGACCCAGTACTTC. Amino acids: CATSRDRGETQYF.

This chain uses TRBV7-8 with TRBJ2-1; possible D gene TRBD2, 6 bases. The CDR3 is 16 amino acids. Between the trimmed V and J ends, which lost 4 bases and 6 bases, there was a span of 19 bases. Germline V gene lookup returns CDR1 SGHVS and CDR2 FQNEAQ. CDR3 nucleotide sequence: TGTGCCAGCAGCTACGTGACTAGTTCTTACGCCAATGAGCAGTTCTTC. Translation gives CASSYVTSSYANEQFF.